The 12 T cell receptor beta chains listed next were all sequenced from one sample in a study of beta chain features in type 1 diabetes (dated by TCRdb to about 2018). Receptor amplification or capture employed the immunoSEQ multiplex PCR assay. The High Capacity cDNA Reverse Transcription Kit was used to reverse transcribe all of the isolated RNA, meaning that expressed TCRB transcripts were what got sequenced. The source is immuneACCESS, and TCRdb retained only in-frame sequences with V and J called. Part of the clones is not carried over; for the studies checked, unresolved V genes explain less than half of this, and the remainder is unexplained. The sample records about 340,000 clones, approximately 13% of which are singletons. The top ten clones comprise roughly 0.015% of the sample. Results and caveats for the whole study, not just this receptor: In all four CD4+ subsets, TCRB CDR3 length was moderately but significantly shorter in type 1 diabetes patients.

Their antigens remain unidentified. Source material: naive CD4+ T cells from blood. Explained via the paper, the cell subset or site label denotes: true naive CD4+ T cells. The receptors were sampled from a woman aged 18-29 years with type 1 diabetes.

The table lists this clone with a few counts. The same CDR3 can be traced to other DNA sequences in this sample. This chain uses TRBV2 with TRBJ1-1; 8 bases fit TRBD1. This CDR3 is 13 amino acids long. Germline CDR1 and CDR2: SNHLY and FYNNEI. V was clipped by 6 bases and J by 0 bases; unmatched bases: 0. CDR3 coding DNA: TGTGCCAGCAGGGGACAGGTGAACACTGAAGCTTTCTTT. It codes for CASRGQVNTEAFF. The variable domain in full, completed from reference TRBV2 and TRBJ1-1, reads EPEVTQTPSHQVTQMGQEVILRCVPISNHLYFYWYRQILGQKVEFLVSFYNNEISEKSEIFDDQFSVERPDGSNFTLKIRSTKLEDSAMYFCASRGQVNTEAFFGQGTRLTVV.

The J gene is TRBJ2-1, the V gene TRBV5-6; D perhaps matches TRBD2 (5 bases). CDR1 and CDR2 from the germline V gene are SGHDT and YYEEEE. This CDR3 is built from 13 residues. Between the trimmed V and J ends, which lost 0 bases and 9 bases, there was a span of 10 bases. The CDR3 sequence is CASSLELVGEQFF. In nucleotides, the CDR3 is TGTGCCAGCAGCTTGGAACTAGTGGGTGAGCAGTTCTTC.

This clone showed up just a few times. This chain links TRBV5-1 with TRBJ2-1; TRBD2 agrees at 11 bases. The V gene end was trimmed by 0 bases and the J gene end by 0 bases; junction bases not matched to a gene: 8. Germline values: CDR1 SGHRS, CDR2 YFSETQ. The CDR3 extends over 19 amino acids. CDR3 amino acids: CASSLAPLAGGSSYNEQFF. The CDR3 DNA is TGCGCCAGCAGCTTGGCGCCTCTAGCGGGAGGTAGCTCCTACAATGAGCAGTTCTTC.

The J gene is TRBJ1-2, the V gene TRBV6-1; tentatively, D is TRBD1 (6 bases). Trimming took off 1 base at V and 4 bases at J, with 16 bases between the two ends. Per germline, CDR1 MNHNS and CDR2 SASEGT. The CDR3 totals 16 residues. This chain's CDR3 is CASSEVYWGRGYGYTF. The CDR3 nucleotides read TGTGCCAGCAGTGAAGTGTATTGGGGCAGGGGCTATGGCTACACCTTC.

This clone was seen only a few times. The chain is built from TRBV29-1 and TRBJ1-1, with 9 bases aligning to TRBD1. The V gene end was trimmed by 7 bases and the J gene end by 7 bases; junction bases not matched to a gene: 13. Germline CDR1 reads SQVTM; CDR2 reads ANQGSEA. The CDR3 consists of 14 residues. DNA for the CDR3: TGCAGCGGTGTGAAACAGGGGGCTGTATTTGAAGCTTTCTTT. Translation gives CSGVKQGAVFEAFF.

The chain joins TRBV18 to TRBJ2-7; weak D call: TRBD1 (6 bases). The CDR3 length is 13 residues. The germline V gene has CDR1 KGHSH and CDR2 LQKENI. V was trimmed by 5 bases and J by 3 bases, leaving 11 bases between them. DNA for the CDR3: TGTGCCAGCTCAGGGCAGGGGAACTACGAGCAGTACGTC. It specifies CASSGQGNYEQYV.

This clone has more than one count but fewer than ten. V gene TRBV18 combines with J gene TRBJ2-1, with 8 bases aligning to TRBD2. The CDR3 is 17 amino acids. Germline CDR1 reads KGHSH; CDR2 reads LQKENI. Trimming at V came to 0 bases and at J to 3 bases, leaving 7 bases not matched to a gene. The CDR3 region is CASSPPSSGGLYNEQFF. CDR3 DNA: TGTGCCAGCTCACCACCGTCGTCGGGAGGGCTCTACAATGAGCAGTTCTTC. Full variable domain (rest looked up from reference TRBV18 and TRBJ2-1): NAGVMQNPRHLVRRRGQEARLRCSPMKGHSHVYWYRQLPEEGLKFMVYLQKENIIDESGMPKERFSAEFPKEGPSILRIQQVVRGDSAAYFCASSPPSSGGLYNEQFFGPGTRLTVL.

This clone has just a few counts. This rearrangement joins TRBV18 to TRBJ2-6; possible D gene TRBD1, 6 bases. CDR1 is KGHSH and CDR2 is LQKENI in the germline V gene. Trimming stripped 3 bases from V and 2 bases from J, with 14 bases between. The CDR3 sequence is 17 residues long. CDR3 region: CASSPTSYRAGANVLTF. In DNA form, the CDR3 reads TGTGCCAGCTCACCCACTTCCTACAGGGCTGGGGCCAACGTCCTGACTTTC.

The CDR3 DNA reads TGTGCCAGCAGCCTCTATGCGAGTGAGCAGTTCTTC. This translates into CASSLYASEQFF. This rearrangement joins TRBV7-2 to TRBJ2-1, with D hard to call. CDR1 SGHTA and CDR2 FQGNSA come from the germline V gene. This CDR3 is 12 amino acids long. V was cut by 5 bases and J by 9 bases, with 11 bases left in between. Filled out from reference TRBV7-2 and TRBJ2-1, the complete variable domain reads GAGVSQSPSNKVTEKGKDVELRCDPISGHTALYWYRQSLGQGLEFLIYFQGNSAPDKSGLPSDRFSAERTGGSVSTLTIQRTQQEDSAVYLCASSLYASEQFFGPGTRLTVL.

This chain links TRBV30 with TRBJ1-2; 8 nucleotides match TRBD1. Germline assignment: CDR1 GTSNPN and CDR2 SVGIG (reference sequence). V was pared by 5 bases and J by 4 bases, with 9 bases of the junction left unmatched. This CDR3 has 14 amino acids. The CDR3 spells CAWGKRQGTYGYTF. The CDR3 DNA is TGTGCCTGGGGGAAAAGACAGGGGACCTATGGCTACACCTTC.

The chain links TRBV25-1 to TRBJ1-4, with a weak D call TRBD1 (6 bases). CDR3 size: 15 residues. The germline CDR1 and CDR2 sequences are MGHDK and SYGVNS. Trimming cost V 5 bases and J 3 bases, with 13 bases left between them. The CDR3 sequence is CASSIQGWANEKLFF. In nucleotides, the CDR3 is TGTGCCAGCAGTATACAGGGTTGGGCTAATGAAAAACTGTTTTTT.

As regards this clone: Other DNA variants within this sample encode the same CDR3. DNA for the CDR3: TGTGCCAGCTCACCAGGGGGGAGCTACGAGCAGTACTTC. Amino acids: CASSPGGSYEQYF. The chain couples TRBV18 to TRBJ2-7, with a possible D match to TRBD2 (6 bases). The CDR3 is made up of 13 amino acids. Germline-derived CDR1 and CDR2 are KGHSH and LQKENI. V lost 2 bases, J lost 3 bases, and 8 bases lay in between.